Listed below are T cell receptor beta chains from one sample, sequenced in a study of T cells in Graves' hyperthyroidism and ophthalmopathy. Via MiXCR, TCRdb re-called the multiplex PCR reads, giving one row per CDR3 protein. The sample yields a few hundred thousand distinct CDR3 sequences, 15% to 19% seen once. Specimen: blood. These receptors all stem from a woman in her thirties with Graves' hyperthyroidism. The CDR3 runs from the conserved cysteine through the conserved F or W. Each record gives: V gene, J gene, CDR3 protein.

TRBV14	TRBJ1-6	CASSQYAGQGVSPPHF
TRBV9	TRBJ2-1	CASSVVGTNEQFF
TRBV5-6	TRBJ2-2	CASSRRDGFTGELFF
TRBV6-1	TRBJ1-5	CASRLPDSFNQPQHF
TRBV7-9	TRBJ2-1	CASSQTQGIEQFF
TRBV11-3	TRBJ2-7	CASHETGTGDHEQYF
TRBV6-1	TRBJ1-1	CASSPSALWQEAFF
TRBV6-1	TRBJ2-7	CASSDRQGRSYEQYF
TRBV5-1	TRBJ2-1	CASSARLQGYNEQFF
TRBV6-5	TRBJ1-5	CASSYSGGFSNQPQHF
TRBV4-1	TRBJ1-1	CASSQDPGWGVGARKKNTEAFF
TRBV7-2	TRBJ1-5	CASSLGVQSNQPQHF
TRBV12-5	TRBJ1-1	CASAADRQNTEAFF
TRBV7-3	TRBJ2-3	CASSLSASTDTQYF
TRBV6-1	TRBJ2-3	CASRYYSGRAEDTQYF
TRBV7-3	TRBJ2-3	CASSSARLDTDTQYF
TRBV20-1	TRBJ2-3	CSASRGLRSQRDTQYF
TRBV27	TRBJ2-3	CASRPAASSTDTQYF
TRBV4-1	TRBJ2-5	CASSLYDTDSQETQYF
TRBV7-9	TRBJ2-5	CASSLAPRGETQYF
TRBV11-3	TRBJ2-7	CASSEGAGVVDEQYF
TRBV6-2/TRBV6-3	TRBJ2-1	CASSSVTGYPYNEQFF
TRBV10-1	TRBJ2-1	CASSDNLAGAYNEQFF
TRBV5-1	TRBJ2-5	CASSKTGAGETQYF
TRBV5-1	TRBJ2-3	CASSWGLAVQNTDTQYF
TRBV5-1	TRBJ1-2	CASSSPTGDYGYTF
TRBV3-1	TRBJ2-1	CASSQGPNNEQFF
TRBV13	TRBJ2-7	CASSSTRGSYEQYF
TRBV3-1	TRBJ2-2	CASSRRDRETGELFF
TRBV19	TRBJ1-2	CASSSGQTVNYGYTF
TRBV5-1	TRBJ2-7	CASSDGLAGSSEQYF
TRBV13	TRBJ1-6	CASSPRRNSPLHF
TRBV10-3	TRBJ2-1	CAISTYSGSYHNEQFF
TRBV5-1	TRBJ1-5	CASSGGTGGPNQPQHF
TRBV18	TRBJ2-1	CASSPGNEQFF
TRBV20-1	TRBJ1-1	CSARFGGLNTEAFF
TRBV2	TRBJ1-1	CASSERDLPSNTEAFF
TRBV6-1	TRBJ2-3	CASIPTGRSTDTQYF
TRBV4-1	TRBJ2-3	CASSQDLTAGEGGSTDTQYF
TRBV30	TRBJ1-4	CAWTKGTGGEGEKLFF
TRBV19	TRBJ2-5	CASSIDGKETQYF
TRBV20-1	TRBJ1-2	CSANQQGSINYGYTF
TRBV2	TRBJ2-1	CASSDLAGGLNEQFF
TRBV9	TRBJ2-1	CASRRLATSYNEQFF
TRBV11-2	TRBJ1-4	CASSLNRGNEKLFF
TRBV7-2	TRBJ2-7	CASSRSTGTSVPSSYEQYF
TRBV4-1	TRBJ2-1	CASSHPGHEQFF